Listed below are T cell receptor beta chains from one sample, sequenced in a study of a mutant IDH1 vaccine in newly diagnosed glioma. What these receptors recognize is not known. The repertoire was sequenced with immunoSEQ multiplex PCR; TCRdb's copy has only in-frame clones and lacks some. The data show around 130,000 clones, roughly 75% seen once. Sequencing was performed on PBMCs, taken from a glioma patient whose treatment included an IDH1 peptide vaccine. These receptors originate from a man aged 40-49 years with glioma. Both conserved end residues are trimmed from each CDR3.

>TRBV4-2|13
ASSQDLVGGNEQF
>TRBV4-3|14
ASSQAVGGPVGEQF
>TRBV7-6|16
ASSLVVTSGGSYNEQF
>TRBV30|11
AWTQTGRYGYT
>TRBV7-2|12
ASSLTGQGYEQY
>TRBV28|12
ASRRGRLYTEAF
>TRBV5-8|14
ASTYGTGYSNQPQH
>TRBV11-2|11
ASSLERTGGAF
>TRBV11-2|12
ASSLRGNSYEQY
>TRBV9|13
ASSVEQVMNTEAF
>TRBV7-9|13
ASSSGTGGVRDYT
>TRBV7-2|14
ASSFGLAGASYEQY
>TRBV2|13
ASSGARQGGQPQH
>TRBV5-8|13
ASNAWTASNQPQH
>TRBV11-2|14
ASTHPPDRVNYGYT
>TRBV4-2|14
ASSQATVSSNQPQH